This T cell receptor (beta chain) was recorded in a study of CD8 T cells in ankylosing spondylitis. Points on this clonotype: Antigen unknown.

Study-wide results and limits: Characteristic, it appeared, of ankylosing spondylitis blood was a TCR beta motif of roughly eight highly homologous variants. According to the report, clones linked to the disease were significantly enriched in matched synovial fluid samples taken from ankylosing spondylitis patients. Clones that were linked to disease were CD8+ and were relatively rare in peripheral blood.

TCRdb recomputed calls from the 5' RACE reads with MiXCR, one row per CDR3 protein. The repertoire holds fewer than 400,000 distinct CDR3 sequences, roughly 14% seen once, with 1.1% in the top ten. V lost 7 bases and J lost 8; bases outside the gene matches: 12. Germline CDR1 is WSHSY and CDR2 is SAAADI. This CDR3 spans 14 amino acids. Sequences were obtained from blood, either unsorted or a sorted T cell fraction (not recorded which). The chain couples TRBV10-2 to TRBJ1-2; 8 bases align to TRBD1. This TCR was sampled from a male donor with ankylosing spondylitis or in good health (not recorded which). CDR3 bases: TGCGCCAGCACTCAACAGTGGACAGGGAAAGGCTACACCTTC. It yields the protein CASTQQWTGKGYTF.